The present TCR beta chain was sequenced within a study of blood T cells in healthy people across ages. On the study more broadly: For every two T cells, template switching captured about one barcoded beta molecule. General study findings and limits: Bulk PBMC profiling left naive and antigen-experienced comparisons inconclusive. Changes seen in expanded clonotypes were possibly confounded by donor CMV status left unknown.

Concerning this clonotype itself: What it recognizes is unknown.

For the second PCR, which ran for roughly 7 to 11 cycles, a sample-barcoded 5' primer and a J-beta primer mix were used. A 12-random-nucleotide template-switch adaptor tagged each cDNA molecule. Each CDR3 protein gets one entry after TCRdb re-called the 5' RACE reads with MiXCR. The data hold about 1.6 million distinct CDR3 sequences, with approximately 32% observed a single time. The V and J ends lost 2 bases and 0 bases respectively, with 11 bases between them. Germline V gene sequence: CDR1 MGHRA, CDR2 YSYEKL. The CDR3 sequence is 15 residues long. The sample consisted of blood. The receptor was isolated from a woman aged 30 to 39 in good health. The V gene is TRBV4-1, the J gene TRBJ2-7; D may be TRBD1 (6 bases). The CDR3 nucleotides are TGCGCCAGCAGCCAACCAACAGGGAGCTCCTACGAGCAGTACTTC. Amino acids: CASSQPTGSSYEQYF.